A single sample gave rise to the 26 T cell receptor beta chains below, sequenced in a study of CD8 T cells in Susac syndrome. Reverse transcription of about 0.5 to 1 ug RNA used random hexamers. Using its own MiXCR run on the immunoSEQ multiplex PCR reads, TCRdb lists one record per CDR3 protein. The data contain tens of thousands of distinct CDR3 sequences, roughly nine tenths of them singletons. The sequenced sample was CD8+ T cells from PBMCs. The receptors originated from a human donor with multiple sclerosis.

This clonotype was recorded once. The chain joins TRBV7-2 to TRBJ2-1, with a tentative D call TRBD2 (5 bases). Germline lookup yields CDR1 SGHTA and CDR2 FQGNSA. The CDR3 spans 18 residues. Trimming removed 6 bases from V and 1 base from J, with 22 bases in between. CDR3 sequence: CASSSPRAETGSYNEQFF. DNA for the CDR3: TGTGCCAGCAGTTCCCCCCGGGCAGAAACGGGATCCTACAATGAGCAGTTCTTC.

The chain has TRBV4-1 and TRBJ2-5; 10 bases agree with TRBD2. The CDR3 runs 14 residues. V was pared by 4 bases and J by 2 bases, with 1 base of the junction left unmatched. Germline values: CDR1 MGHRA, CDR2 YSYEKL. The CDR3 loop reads CASSPTSGQETQYF. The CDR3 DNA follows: TGCGCCAGCAGCCCGACTAGCGGGCAAGAGACCCAGTACTTC.

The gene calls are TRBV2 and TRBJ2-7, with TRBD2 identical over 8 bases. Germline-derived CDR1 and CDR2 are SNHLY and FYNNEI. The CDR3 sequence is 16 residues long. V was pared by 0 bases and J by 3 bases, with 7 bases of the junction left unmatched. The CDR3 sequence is CASSEARSGGRYEQYF. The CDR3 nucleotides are TGTGCCAGCAGTGAAGCGCGGAGCGGGGGCCGCTACGAGCAGTACTTC.

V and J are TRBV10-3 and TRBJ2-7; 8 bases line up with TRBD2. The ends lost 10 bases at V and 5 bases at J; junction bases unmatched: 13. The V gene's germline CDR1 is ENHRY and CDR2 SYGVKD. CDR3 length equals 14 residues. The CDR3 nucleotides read TGTGCCACCCGAGCCGCGCGGGAGGTCCACGAGCAGTACTTC. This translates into CATRAAREVHEQYF.

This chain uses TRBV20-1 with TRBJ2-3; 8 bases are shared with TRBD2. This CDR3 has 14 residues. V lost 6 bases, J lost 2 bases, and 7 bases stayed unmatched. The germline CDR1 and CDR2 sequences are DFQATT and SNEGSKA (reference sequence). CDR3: CSAQPGLDTDTQYF. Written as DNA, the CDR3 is TGCAGTGCGCAACCGGGACTAGACACAGATACGCAGTATTTT.

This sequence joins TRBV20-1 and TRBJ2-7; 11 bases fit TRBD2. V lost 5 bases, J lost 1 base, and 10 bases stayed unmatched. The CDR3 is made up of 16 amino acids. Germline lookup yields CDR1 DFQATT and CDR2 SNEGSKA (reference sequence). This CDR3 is CSAPMGLAAPSYEQYF. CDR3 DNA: TGCAGTGCTCCCATGGGACTAGCGGCGCCTTCCTACGAGCAGTACTTC.

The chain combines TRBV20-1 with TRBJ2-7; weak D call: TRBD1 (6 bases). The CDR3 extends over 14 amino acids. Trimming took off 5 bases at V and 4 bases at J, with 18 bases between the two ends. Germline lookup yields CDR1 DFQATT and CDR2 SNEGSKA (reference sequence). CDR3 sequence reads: CSAGRDTFPYEQYF. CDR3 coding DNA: TGCAGTGCTGGCCGGGACACCTTTCCATACGAGCAGTACTTC.

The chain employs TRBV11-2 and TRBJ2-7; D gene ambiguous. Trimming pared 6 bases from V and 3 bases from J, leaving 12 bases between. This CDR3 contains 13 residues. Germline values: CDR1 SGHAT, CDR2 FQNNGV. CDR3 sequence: CASSPPDGYEQYF. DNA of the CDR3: TGTGCCAGCAGTCCGCCGGACGGCTACGAGCAGTACTTC.

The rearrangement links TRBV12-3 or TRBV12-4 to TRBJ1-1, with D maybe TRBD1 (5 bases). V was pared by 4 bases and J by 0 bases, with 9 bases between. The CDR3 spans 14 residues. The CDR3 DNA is TGTGCCAGCAGTTGGGGACTCATGAACACTGAAGCTTTCTTT. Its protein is CASSWGLMNTEAFF.

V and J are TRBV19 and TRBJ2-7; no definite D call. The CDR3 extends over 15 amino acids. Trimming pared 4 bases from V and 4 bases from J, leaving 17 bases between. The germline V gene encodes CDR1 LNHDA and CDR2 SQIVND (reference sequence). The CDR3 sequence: CASSTPGPEWYEQYF. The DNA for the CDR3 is TGTGCCAGTAGTACTCCTGGGCCAGAGTGGTACGAGCAGTACTTC.

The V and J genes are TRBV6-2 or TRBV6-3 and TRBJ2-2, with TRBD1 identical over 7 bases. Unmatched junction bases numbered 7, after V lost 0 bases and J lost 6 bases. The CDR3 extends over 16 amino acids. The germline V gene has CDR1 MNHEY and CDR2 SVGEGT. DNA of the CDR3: TGTGCCAGCAGTTACTCGTCCCAGGGGGTATCCGGGGAGCTGTTTTTT. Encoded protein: CASSYSSQGVSGELFF.

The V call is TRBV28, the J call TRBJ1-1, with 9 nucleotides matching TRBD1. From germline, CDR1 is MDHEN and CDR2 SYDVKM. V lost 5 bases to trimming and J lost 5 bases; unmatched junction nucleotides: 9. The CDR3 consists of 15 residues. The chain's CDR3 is CASSPLQGARTEAFF. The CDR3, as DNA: TGTGCCAGCAGTCCCCTACAGGGGGCTAGGACTGAAGCTTTCTTT.

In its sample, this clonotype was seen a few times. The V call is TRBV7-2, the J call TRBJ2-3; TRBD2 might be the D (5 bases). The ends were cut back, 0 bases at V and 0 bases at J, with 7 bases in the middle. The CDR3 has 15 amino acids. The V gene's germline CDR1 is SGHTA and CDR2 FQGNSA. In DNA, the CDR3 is TGTGCCAGCAGCTTAGCCCAGCGGAGCACAGATACGCAGTATTTT. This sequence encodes CASSLAQRSTDTQYF. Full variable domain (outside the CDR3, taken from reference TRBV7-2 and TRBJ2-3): GAGVSQSPSNKVTEKGKDVELRCDPISGHTALYWYRQSLGQGLEFLIYFQGNSAPDKSGLPSDRFSAERTGGSVSTLTIQRTQQEDSAVYLCASSLAQRSTDTQYFGPGTRLTVL.

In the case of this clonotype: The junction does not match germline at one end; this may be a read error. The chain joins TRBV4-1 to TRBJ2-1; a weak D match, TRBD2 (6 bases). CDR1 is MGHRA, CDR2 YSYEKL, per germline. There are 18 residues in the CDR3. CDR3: CASSQGITGTLSHNEQFF. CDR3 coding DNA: TGCGCCAGCAGCCAAGGGATTACCGGGACTCTCTCCCACAATGAGCAGTTCTTC.

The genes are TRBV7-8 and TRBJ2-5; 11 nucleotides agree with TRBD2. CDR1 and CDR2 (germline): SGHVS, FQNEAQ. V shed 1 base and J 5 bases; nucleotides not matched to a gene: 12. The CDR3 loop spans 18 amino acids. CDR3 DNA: TGTGCCAGCAGCTTAGTCGGGTTAGCGGGGGGGGCCCGGGAGACCCAGTACTTC. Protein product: CASSLVGLAGGARETQYF.

The CDR3 sequence is CASSMNSGRENEQFF. The CDR3 DNA follows: TGTGCCAGTAGTATGAATAGCGGGAGAGAGAATGAGCAGTTCTTC. This rearrangement joins TRBV19 to TRBJ2-1, with 9 bases fitting TRBD2. The CDR3 is 15 residues long. The V gene end was trimmed by 3 bases and the J gene end by 7 bases; junction bases not matched to a gene: 7. Germline V gives CDR1 LNHDA, CDR2 SQIVND (reference sequence). The full variable domain, its missing parts supplied by reference TRBV19 and TRBJ2-1, is DGGITQSPKYLFRKEGQNVTLSCEQNLNHDAMYWYRQDPGQGLRLIYYSQIVNDFQKGDIAEGYSVSREKKESFPLTVTSAQKNPTAFYLCASSMNSGRENEQFFGPGTRLTVL.

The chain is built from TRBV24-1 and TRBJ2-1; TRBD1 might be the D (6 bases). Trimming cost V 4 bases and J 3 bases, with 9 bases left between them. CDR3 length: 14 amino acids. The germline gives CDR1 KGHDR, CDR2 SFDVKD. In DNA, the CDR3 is TGTGCCACCAGTGACCTGGACAGCTACAATGAGCAGTTCTTC. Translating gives CATSDLDSYNEQFF.

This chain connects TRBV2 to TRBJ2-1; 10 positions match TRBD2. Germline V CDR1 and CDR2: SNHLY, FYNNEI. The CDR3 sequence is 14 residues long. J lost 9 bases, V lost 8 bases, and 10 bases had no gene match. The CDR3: CASQVEREGPEQFF. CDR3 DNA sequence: TGTGCCAGCCAAGTGGAGCGGGAGGGCCCTGAGCAGTTCTTC. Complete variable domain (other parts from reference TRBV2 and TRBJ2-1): EPEVTQTPSHQVTQMGQEVILRCVPISNHLYFYWYRQILGQKVEFLVSFYNNEISEKSEIFDDQFSVERPDGSNFTLKIRSTKLEDSAMYFCASQVEREGPEQFFGPGTRLTVL.

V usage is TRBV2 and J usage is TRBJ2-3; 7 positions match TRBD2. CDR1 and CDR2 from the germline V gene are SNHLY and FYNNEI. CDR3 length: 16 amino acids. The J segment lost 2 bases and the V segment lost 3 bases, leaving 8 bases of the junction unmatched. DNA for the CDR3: TGTGCCAGCAGTGATTGGGCTAGCGGATTCACAGATACGCAGTATTTT. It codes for CASSDWASGFTDTQYF.

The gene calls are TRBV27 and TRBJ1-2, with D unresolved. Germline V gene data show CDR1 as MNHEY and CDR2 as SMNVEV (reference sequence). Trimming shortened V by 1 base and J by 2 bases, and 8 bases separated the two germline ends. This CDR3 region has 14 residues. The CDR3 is CASSLYSGNYGYTF. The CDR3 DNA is TGTGCCAGCAGTTTATATTCGGGGAACTATGGCTACACCTTC.

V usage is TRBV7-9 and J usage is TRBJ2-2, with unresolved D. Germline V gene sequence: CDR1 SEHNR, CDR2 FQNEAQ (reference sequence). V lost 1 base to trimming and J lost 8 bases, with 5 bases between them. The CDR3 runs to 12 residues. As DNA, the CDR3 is TGTGCCAGCAGCTTAGTGTCTGGGGAGCTGTTTTTT. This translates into CASSLVSGELFF. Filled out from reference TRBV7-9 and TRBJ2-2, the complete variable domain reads DTGVSQNPRHKITKRGQNVTFRCDPISEHNRLYWYRQTLGQGPEFLTYFQNEAQLEKSRLLSDRFSAERPKGSFSTLEIQRTEQGDSAMYLCASSLVSGELFFGEGSRLTVL.

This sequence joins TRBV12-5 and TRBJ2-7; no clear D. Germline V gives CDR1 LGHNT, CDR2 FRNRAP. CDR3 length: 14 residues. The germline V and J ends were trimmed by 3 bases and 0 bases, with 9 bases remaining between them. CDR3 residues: CASGLIFGSYEQYF. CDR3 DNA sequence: TGTGCTAGTGGTTTAATTTTTGGCTCCTACGAGCAGTACTTC.

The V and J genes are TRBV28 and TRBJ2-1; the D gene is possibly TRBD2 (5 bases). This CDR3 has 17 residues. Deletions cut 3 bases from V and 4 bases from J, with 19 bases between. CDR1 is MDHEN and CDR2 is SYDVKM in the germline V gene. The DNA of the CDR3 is TGTGCCAGCAGTTTCGGAATAGAGGGAGACGTATACAATGAGCAGTTCTTC. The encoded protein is CASSFGIEGDVYNEQFF.

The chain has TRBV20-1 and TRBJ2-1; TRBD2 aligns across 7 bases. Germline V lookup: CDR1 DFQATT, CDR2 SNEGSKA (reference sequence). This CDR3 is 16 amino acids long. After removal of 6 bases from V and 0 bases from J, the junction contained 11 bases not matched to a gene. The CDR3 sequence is CSAKPASGASYNEQFF. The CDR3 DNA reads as TGCAGTGCAAAGCCGGCTAGCGGAGCCTCCTACAATGAGCAGTTCTTC.

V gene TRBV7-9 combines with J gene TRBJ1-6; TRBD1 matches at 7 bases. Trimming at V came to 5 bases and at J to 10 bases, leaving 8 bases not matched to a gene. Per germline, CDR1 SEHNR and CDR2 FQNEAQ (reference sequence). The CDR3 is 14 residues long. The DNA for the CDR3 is TGTGCCAGCAGCCCAGACAGGGCACGCTCACCCCTCCACTTT. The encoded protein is CASSPDRARSPLHF.

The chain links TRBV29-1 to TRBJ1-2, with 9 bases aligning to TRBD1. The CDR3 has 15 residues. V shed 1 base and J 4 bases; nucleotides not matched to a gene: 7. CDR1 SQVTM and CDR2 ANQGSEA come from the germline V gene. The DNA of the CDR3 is TGCAGCGTTGAAGGGGGGACAGGGAGGATCTATGGCTACACCTTC. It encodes CSVEGGTGRIYGYTF.